This T cell receptor (beta chain) was sequenced for a study of regulatory T cells in long-lasting Graves disease. As to time point: persistent/refractory GD, antithyroid drugs over 5 years with positive TRAb. PBMC RNA was the source of the TCR library. HTBI primers from iRepertoire and Arm-PCR of CDR3 regions yielded the TCR beta libraries. TCRdb recomputed calls from the multiplex PCR reads with MiXCR, one row per CDR3 protein. The sample lists roughly 450,000 distinct CDR3 sequences, less than 25% occurring once. Trimming removed 6 bases from V and 5 bases from J, with 10 bases in between. The CDR3 totals 12 residues. This clonotype appeared many times. What it binds is not known. Findings and caveats of the study: When disease was persistent, TRBV28, TRBJ1-2 and TRBJ2-5 were the favored segments. Shared public clonotypes totalled 2,741 in persistent patients, compared with just under 1,000 in new patients.

The sequencing used peripheral blood mononuclear cells (PBMCs), collected when the disease was refractory, from a patient treated with antithyroid drugs. The sequence came from a female donor with Graves disease. V usage is TRBV12-3 or TRBV12-4 and J usage is TRBJ1-1, with D uncertain. The CDR3 spells CASSFLDTEAFF. CDR3 DNA sequence: TGTGCCAGCAGCTTTTTGGATACTGAAGCTTTCTTT.